Listed here are 32 T cell receptor beta chains from one sample, sequenced in a study of T cells in localized non-small cell lung cancer. Clones were read by immunoSEQ multiplex PCR, and TCRdb kept only the in-frame ones, dropping some. The table shows about 21,000 clones, with around 90% occurring only once. The sequenced sample was peripheral blood mononuclear cells, obtained before any cancer treatment. These receptors were taken from a male donor aged 60 or older with stage II lung adenocarcinoma.

The chain links TRBV15 to TRBJ2-5, with D tentatively TRBD2 (5 bases). The CDR3 sequence is 13 residues long. The V end was cut by 4 bases, the J end by 3 bases, with 9 bases between. Germline V gene sequence: CDR1 LNHNV, CDR2 YYDKDF (reference sequence). The CDR3 region has the DNA TGTGCCACCAGCAAAGACTACGAAGAGACCCAGTACTTC. Its translation: CATSKDYEETQYF.

V is TRBV29-1 and J is TRBJ2-2; no definite D call. CDR1 is SQVTM, CDR2 ANQGSEA, per germline. The germline V and J ends were trimmed by 5 bases and 6 bases, with 10 bases remaining between them. CDR3 size: 12 residues. CDR3 sequence reads: CSVTDPPGELFF. CDR3 in DNA: TGCAGCGTTACCGACCCCCCCGGGGAGCTGTTTTTT.

The CDR3 DNA reads TGTGCCAGCAGTACAGGGACTTTTCCAACCTACGAGCAGTACTTC. This encodes CASSTGTFPTYEQYF. The chain joins TRBV28 to TRBJ2-7, with D possibly called TRBD1 or TRBD2 (6 bases each). CDR3 length: 15 residues. V dropped 5 bases and J dropped 2 bases, with 16 bases sitting between them. Germline lookup yields CDR1 MDHEN and CDR2 SYDVKM.

This rearrangement joins TRBV5-7 to TRBJ2-3; D is unclear. TRBV5-7 is classed as an ORF, of uncertain function. Trimming took 0 bases from V and 8 from J, leaving 10 bases between them. The CDR3 runs 13 residues. The CDR3 DNA is TGTGCCAGCAGCTTGGCCTCCGCAGGTACGCAGTATTTT. Protein sequence: CASSLASAGTQYF.

This sequence joins TRBV5-1 and TRBJ2-1; D is perhaps TRBD2 (5 bases). This CDR3 has 16 residues. CDR1 SGHRS and CDR2 YFSETQ come from the germline V gene. Trimming shortened V by 4 bases and J by 7 bases, and 21 bases separated the two germline ends. The CDR3 DNA sequence: TGCGCCAGCAGCCCAACAGCTCGGGGAGTATTTAATGAGCAGTTCTTC. Translation gives CASSPTARGVFNEQFF.

V usage is TRBV10-1 and J usage is TRBJ1-2; the D is unclear. The CDR3 length is 12 residues. V dropped 8 bases and J dropped 4 bases, with 11 bases sitting between them. Per germline, CDR1 WNHNN and CDR2 SYGVQD (reference sequence). CDR3 DNA: TGCGCCAGCGGGGATCGGAGCTATGGCTACACCTTC. Amino acids: CASGDRSYGYTF.

This chain links TRBV27 with TRBJ2-7, with a tentative D call TRBD1 (6 bases). Germline V gives CDR1 MNHEY, CDR2 SMNVEV (reference sequence). The V gene lost 6 bases and the J gene lost 5 bases, with 14 bases spanning the gap. The CDR3 sequence is 13 residues long. The CDR3 loop is CASSQPGVHEQYF. The CDR3 DNA follows: TGTGCCAGCAGCCAACCAGGGGTCCACGAGCAGTACTTC.

The rearrangement links TRBV9 to TRBJ2-2; TRBD2 is a possible D gene (5 bases). CDR1 is SGDLS, CDR2 YYNGEE, per germline. Deletions cut 0 bases from V and 7 bases from J, with 16 bases between. This CDR3 is 16 amino acids long. CDR3 sequence (DNA): TGTGCCAGCAGCGTAGAAGTGGGCGGACTCGGCGGGGAGCTGTTTTTT. Residues: CASSVEVGGLGGELFF.

The rearrangement uses TRBV5-1 and TRBJ1-1, with D possibly TRBD1 on 5 matching bases. V was cut by 1 base and J by 7 bases, with 14 bases left in between. CDR1 and CDR2 (germline): SGHRS, YFSETQ. The CDR3 consists of 14 residues. The CDR3 spells CASSLPDGASEAFF. Written as DNA, the CDR3 is TGCGCCAGCAGCTTGCCGGACGGGGCGAGTGAAGCTTTCTTT.

This clone was counted between two and nine times. The V gene is TRBV10-1, the J gene TRBJ1-5; no clear D. In germline, CDR1 is WNHNN, CDR2 SYGVQD (reference sequence). This CDR3 spans 12 amino acids. V lost 4 bases and J lost 4, with 5 bases in between. The CDR3 loop is CASSVGNQPQHF. CDR3 sequence (DNA): TGCGCCAGCAGTGTTGGGAATCAGCCCCAGCATTTT.

This sequence joins TRBV2 and TRBJ1-1; D remains unclear. CDR1 is SNHLY and CDR2 is FYNNEI in the germline V gene. Trimming took 7 bases from V and 1 from J, leaving 13 bases between them. CDR3 length equals 14 residues. This chain's CDR3 is CASTDGWANTEAFF. The CDR3 region has the DNA TGTGCCAGCACAGATGGGTGGGCGAACACTGAAGCTTTCTTT.

This chain joins TRBV5-4 and TRBJ2-1, with 8 positions matching TRBD1. V lost 4 bases, J lost 3 bases, and 6 bases stayed unmatched. This CDR3 spans 15 amino acids. The germline CDR1 and CDR2 sequences are SGHNT and YYREEE (reference sequence). CDR3 in amino acids: CASSTPGGIYNEQFF. The CDR3, as DNA: TGTGCCAGCAGCACACCAGGGGGCATCTACAATGAGCAGTTCTTC.

The chain combines TRBV28 with TRBJ2-1; 8 nucleotides line up with TRBD2. Trimming at V came to 3 bases and at J to 6 bases, leaving 10 bases not matched to a gene. The CDR3 contains 16 residues. The germline V gene has CDR1 MDHEN and CDR2 SYDVKM. CDR3 coding DNA: TGTGCCAGCAGTTTTAGCGGGACTGGAATATTCAATGAGCAGTTCTTC. Its translation is CASSFSGTGIFNEQFF.

V gene TRBV4-2 combines with J gene TRBJ2-7; a weak D match, TRBD2 (7 bases). The germline CDR1 and CDR2 sequences are LGHNA and YNFKEQ. The CDR3 extends over 15 amino acids. V lost 5 bases and J lost 5, with 19 bases in between. The CDR3 loop reads CASSDGAGARNEQYF. The CDR3 DNA follows: TGTGCCAGCAGCGACGGGGCGGGGGCTAGAAACGAGCAGTACTTC.

The DNA of the CDR3 is TGCAGCGTTGAAGAGGGACTAGCGGGATTATGGCGATCCGAGTGGTTCTTC. As protein: CSVEEGLAGLWRSEWFF. J is TRBJ2-1 and V is TRBV29-1; the match to TRBD2 covers 13 bases. Losses at the gene ends were 0 bases for V and 15 bases for J; bases not matched to a gene: 17. The CDR3 totals 17 residues. Germline values: CDR1 SQVTM, CDR2 ANQGSEA.

V usage is TRBV5-1 and J usage is TRBJ2-6; D is ambiguous. This CDR3 is 15 amino acids long. Germline CDR1 SGHRS, CDR2 YFSETQ. With 2 bases removed from V and 2 bases from J, the gap between germline ends came to 8 bases. The CDR3 reads CASSFMGTGANVLTF. The CDR3 nucleotides read TGCGCCAGCAGCTTCATGGGGACTGGGGCCAACGTCCTGACTTTC.

J is TRBJ1-5 and V is TRBV6-5; possibly TRBD1 for D (6 bases). There are 15 residues in the CDR3. Germline V gene lookup returns CDR1 MNHEY and CDR2 SVGAGI. Deletions cut 5 bases from V and 3 bases from J, with 14 bases between. CDR3 protein: CASSKGEGTNQPQHF. The CDR3 bases are TGTGCCAGCAGTAAGGGGGAGGGGACCAATCAGCCCCAGCATTTT.

This clone showed up just once. The chain carries TRBV18 and TRBJ2-3, with a tentative D call TRBD2 (5 bases). The CDR3 is 15 amino acids. The V gene's germline CDR1 is KGHSH and CDR2 LQKENI. V lost 2 bases, J lost 0 bases, and 9 bases lay in between. The CDR3 DNA is TGTGCCAGCTCACCAATCAGGACTAGCACAGATACGCAGTATTTT. It encodes CASSPIRTSTDTQYF.

The chain recombines TRBV7-6 with TRBJ1-1; a possible D gene is TRBD1 (6 bases). The V and J ends lost 6 bases and 6 bases respectively, with 14 bases between them. The CDR3 totals 13 residues. Germline V gives CDR1 SGHVS, CDR2 FNYEAQ. This CDR3 reads CASRLRQASEAFF. The CDR3 DNA reads as TGTGCCAGCAGGCTGAGACAGGCCTCTGAAGCTTTCTTT.

The chain is built from TRBV7-9 and TRBJ1-1, with D unresolved. Trimming took 4 bases from V and 3 from J, leaving 9 bases between them. This CDR3 region has 13 residues. Germline V gene lookup returns CDR1 SEHNR and CDR2 FQNEAQ (reference sequence). The CDR3 region is CASSSYSDTEAFF. DNA of the CDR3: TGTGCCAGCAGCTCTTACTCTGACACTGAAGCTTTCTTT.

This clone was detected a few times. This sequence joins TRBV28 and TRBJ2-3; no firm D call. In germline, CDR1 is MDHEN, CDR2 SYDVKM. The V end was cut by 8 bases, the J end by 2 bases, with 14 bases between. The CDR3 extends over 14 amino acids. CDR3 region: CASRWTDDTDTQYF. As DNA, the CDR3 is TGTGCCAGCCGATGGACCGACGACACAGATACGCAGTATTTT.

This chain links TRBV6-4 with TRBJ1-3, with D uncertain. V gave up 2 bases and J gave up 0 bases, with 11 bases separating them. This CDR3 has 16 amino acids. Germline CDR1 and CDR2: MRHNA and SNTAGT. The chain's CDR3 is CASSDNGRYSGNTIYF. The CDR3 DNA follows: TGTGCCAGCAGTGACAACGGTCGGTACTCTGGAAACACCATATATTTT.

V is TRBV28 and J is TRBJ1-1; no clear D. Germline CDR1 and CDR2: MDHEN and SYDVKM. V lost 2 bases and J lost 1, with 5 bases in between. The CDR3 consists of 13 residues. The CDR3 region is CASSLGQNTEAFF. Here the CDR3 DNA reads TGTGCCAGCAGTTTAGGCCAGAACACTGAAGCTTTCTTT.

The gene calls are TRBV2 and TRBJ1-5; D gene uncertain. Germline values: CDR1 SNHLY, CDR2 FYNNEI. Trimming took off 2 bases at V and 1 base at J, with 12 bases between the two ends. This CDR3 contains 16 residues. The CDR3: CASSEKIQASNQPQHF. The CDR3 DNA reads TGTGCCAGCAGTGAAAAGATCCAGGCCAGCAATCAGCCCCAGCATTTT.

This rearrangement joins TRBV28 to TRBJ2-6, with D possibly being TRBD2 (5 bases). Trimming took off 7 bases at V and 0 bases at J, with 13 bases between the two ends. Germline CDR1 is MDHEN and CDR2 is SYDVKM. The CDR3 has 16 amino acids. The CDR3 protein is CASTPRVLSGANVLTF. CDR3 sequence (DNA): TGTGCCAGCACTCCGAGGGTCCTCTCTGGGGCCAACGTCCTGACTTTC. The entire variable domain, with the rest obtained from reference TRBV28 and TRBJ2-6, is as follows: DVKVTQSSRYLVKRTGEKVFLECVQDMDHENMFWYRQDPGLGLRLIYFSYDVKMKEKGDIPEGYSVSREKKERFSLILESASTNQTSMYLCASTPRVLSGANVLTFGAGSRLTVL.

The chain employs TRBV18 and TRBJ2-5, with 8 positions matching TRBD2. V lost 3 bases and J lost 5; bases outside the gene matches: 2. The CDR3 is 13 amino acids. CDR1 is KGHSH and CDR2 is LQKENI in the germline V gene. CDR3 sequence: CASSPGLAETQYF. In DNA, the CDR3 is TGTGCCAGCTCACCCGGACTAGCCGAGACCCAGTACTTC. The entire variable domain, with the rest obtained from reference TRBV18 and TRBJ2-5, is as follows: NAGVMQNPRHLVRRRGQEARLRCSPMKGHSHVYWYRQLPEEGLKFMVYLQKENIIDESGMPKERFSAEFPKEGPSILRIQQVVRGDSAAYFCASSPGLAETQYFGPGTRLLVL.

In DNA, the CDR3 is TGTGCCATCAACCCGGGACAGGGTATCACCGGGGAGCTGTTTTTT. Translating gives CAINPGQGITGELFF. The chain employs TRBV10-3 and TRBJ2-2, with 9 bases lining up with TRBD1. The CDR3 contains 15 residues. J was trimmed by 4 bases and V by 7 bases; bases with no gene match: 7. Germline CDR1 ENHRY, CDR2 SYGVKD.

The V gene is TRBV29-1, the J gene TRBJ1-2, with D hard to call. Germline V gene data show CDR1 as SQVTM and CDR2 as ANQGSEA. The V and J ends lost 8 bases and 2 bases respectively, with 12 bases between them. This CDR3 region has 12 residues. The CDR3 DNA sequence: TGCAGCTCCCGGACTCAAAACTATGGCTACACCTTC. It yields the protein CSSRTQNYGYTF.

The chain combines TRBV19 with TRBJ1-5; D is possibly TRBD1 (6 bases). Trimming removed 7 bases from V and 6 bases from J, with 19 bases in between. This CDR3 comprises 15 residues. Germline V gene sequence: CDR1 LNHDA, CDR2 SQIVND (reference sequence). CDR3 coding DNA: TGTGCCAGTAAGCCGGGGGCTCGCGGGAGTCAGCCCCAGCATTTT. Amino acid sequence: CASKPGARGSQPQHF.

The genes are TRBV10-2 and TRBJ2-5, with 11 bases identical to TRBD2. The germline CDR1 and CDR2 sequences are WSHSY and SAAADI. CDR3 length equals 15 residues. V was pared by 6 bases and J by 4 bases, with 7 bases of the junction left unmatched. The CDR3 DNA reads TGCGCCAGCAGCCGCCCCGGGACTAGCGGAGAGACCCAGTACTTC. Its protein product is CASSRPGTSGETQYF.

This sequence joins TRBV7-9 and TRBJ1-5; a possible D gene is TRBD1 (6 bases). Trimming removed 2 bases from V and 6 bases from J, with 14 bases in between. Germline V lookup: CDR1 SEHNR, CDR2 FQNEAQ (reference sequence). The CDR3 sequence is 15 residues long. CDR3 DNA sequence: TGTGCCAGCAGCTTAAGGGGACAAGTCCCTCAGCCCCAGCATTTT. It specifies CASSLRGQVPQPQHF.

The genes are TRBV5-4 and TRBJ2-2; 14 nucleotides agree with TRBD2. The CDR3 spans 17 residues. V was clipped by 4 bases and J by 2 bases; unmatched bases: 4. Germline V gene data show CDR1 as SGHNT and CDR2 as YYREEE (reference sequence). CDR3 protein: CASSPGLAGVNTGELFF. The CDR3 DNA reads as TGTGCCAGCAGCCCGGGACTAGCGGGAGTCAACACCGGGGAGCTGTTTTTT.